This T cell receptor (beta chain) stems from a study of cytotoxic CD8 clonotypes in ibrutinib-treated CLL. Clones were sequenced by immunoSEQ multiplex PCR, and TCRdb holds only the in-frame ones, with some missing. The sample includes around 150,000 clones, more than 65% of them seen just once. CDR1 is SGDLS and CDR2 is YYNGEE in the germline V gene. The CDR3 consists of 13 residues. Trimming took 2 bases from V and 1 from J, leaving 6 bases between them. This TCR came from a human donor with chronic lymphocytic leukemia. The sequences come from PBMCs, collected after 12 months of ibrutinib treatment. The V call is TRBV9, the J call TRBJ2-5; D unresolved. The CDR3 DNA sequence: TGTGCCAGCAGCGTGGAGTCCCAAGAGACCCAGTACTTC. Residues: CASSVESQETQYF.